Below, 3 T cell receptor beta chains from the same sample are listed, as sequenced in a study of glioma-infiltrating T cells after dendritic cell vaccination. Sequencing used immunoSEQ multiplex PCR; TCRdb keeps in-frame clones, though not all of them. The sample includes about 90,000 clones, about 83% of them seen just once. The sample in question was blood, obtained before dendritic cell vaccination. The receptors stem from a human donor with glioblastoma.

The rearrangement uses TRBV6-5 and TRBJ2-1, with D maybe TRBD2 (6 bases). The V end was cut by 1 base, the J end by 3 bases, with 13 bases between. This CDR3 contains 16 residues. Germline values: CDR1 MNHEY, CDR2 SVGAGI. CDR3 protein: CASSYYAGSLYNEQFF. The CDR3 DNA reads TGTGCCAGCAGTTACTATGCGGGAAGCCTCTACAATGAGCAGTTCTTC.

This chain uses TRBV9 with TRBJ2-6; 7 bases map to TRBD1. This CDR3 has 15 residues. V lost 4 bases and J lost 3; bases outside the gene matches: 4. Germline V gene sequence: CDR1 SGDLS, CDR2 YYNGEE. Here the CDR3 DNA reads TGTGCCAGCAGCCCCAGGGGGTATGGGGCCAACGTCCTGACTTTC. Protein sequence: CASSPRGYGANVLTF.

This rearrangement joins TRBV4-3 to TRBJ2-1, with 7 nucleotides matching TRBD2. This CDR3 contains 14 residues. Looked up from germline, CDR1 is LGHNA and CDR2 is YSLEER. With V trimmed by 2 bases and J by 8 bases, 6 bases remained unmatched. Here the CDR3 reads CASSQSLATDEQFF. Written as DNA, the CDR3 is TGCGCCAGCAGCCAATCACTAGCGACCGATGAGCAGTTCTTC.